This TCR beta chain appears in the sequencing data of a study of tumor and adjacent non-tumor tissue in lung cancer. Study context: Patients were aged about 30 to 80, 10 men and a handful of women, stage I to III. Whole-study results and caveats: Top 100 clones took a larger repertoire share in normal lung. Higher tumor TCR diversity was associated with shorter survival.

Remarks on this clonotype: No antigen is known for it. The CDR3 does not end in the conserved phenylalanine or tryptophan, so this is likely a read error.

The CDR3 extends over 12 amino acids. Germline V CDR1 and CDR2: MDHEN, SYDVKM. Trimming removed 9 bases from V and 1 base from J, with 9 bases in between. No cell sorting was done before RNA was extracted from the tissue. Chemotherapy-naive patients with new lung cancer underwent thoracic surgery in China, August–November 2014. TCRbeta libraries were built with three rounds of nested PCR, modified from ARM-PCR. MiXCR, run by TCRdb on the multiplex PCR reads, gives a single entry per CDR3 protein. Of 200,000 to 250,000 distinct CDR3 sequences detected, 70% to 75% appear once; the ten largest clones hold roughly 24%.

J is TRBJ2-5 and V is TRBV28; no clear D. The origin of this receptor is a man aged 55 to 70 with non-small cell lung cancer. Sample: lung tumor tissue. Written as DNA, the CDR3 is TGTGCCAGTATGGCGGCCCAAGAGACCCAGTACTAC. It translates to CASMAAQETQYY.